This TCR beta chain was captured by sequencing in a study of post-analysis software for immune sequencing data. Whole-study findings and limits: TRBV5-6, TRBV5-1 and TRBV20-1 were among five TRBV segments more frequent in patients than controls.

Sequencing libraries made from TCR beta cDNA carried unique molecular identifiers. MiXCR, run by TCRdb on the PCR reads, gives a single entry per CDR3 protein. Of under 900,000 distinct CDR3 sequences in the sample, 53% were seen once. CDR1 is SGHVS, CDR2 FNYEAQ, per germline. There are 14 residues in the CDR3. The V and J ends lost 8 bases and 9 bases, in that order; junction bases with no gene match: 13. Turning to this clonotype: Its specificity is unknown.

J is TRBJ2-1 and V is TRBV7-6, with TRBD2 matching over 7 bases. This TCR derives from a girl under 18 with multiple sclerosis. The source material was blood. The CDR3 nucleotides are TGTGCCAGCCAGAGGCAGGGAGGGCCCGGTGAGCAGTTCTTC. It is translated as CASQRQGGPGEQFF.